These 2 T cell receptor beta chains came from one sample sequenced in a study of CD8 T cells in ankylosing spondylitis. TCRdb analysed the 5' RACE reads with MiXCR anew, one entry per CDR3 protein. The repertoire consists of some 140,000 distinct CDR3 sequences, with approximately 8.4% occurring once and the leading ten covering 6% to 9.5%. Input material: synovial fluid, either unsorted or a sorted T cell fraction (not recorded which). These receptor sequences come from a male donor with ankylosing spondylitis.

This clonotype has only a few counts. The chain combines TRBV20-1 with TRBJ2-7; 11 nucleotides line up with TRBD2. CDR1 is DFQATT and CDR2 is SNEGSKA in the germline V gene (reference sequence). The CDR3 runs to 15 residues. Unmatched junction bases numbered 6, after V lost 5 bases and J lost 0 bases. CDR3 sequence (DNA): TGCAGTGCTCTCCTAGCGGGAGGATTCTCCTACGAGCAGTACTTC. Translating gives CSALLAGGFSYEQYF.

This clonotype turned up a few times. The genes are TRBV5-1 and TRBJ2-1; TRBD2 might be the D (6 bases). The germline V and J ends were trimmed by 4 bases and 6 bases, with 17 bases remaining between them. Germline V lookup: CDR1 SGHRS, CDR2 YFSETQ. CDR3 length: 15 amino acids. The CDR3 DNA follows: TGCGCCAGCAGCCCCGGGACTCCCACCCTCAATGAGCAGTTCTTC. It encodes CASSPGTPTLNEQFF.